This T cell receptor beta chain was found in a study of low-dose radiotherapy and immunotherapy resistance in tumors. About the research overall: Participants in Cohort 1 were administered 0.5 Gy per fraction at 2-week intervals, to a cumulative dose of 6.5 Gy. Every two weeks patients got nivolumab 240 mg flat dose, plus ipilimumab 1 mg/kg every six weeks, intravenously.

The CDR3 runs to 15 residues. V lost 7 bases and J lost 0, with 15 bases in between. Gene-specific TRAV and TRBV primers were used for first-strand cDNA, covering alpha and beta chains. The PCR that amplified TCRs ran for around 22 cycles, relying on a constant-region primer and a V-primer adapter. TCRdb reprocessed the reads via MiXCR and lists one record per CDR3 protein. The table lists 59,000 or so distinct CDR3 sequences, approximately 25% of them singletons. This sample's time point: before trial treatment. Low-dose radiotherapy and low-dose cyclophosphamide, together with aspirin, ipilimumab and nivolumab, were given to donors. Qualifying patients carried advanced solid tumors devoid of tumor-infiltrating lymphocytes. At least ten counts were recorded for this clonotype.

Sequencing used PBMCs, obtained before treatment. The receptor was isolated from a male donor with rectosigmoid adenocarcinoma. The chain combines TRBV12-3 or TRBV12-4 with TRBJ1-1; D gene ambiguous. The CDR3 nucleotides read TGTGCCAGCACACAATCAGGACGGCTGAACACTGAAGCTTTCTTT. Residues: CASTQSGRLNTEAFF.